Following are 22 T cell receptor beta chains from one sample sequenced in a study of shared clonotypes between healthy human individuals. Profiling relied on immunoSEQ multiplex PCR, and the TCRdb table lists in-frame clones only, not all of them. The sample consists of more than 1,200,000 clones, approximately 98.5% of them appearing once. Sequenced: naive CD4+ T cells sorted from blood. As to subset: CD45RA+ positively selected. Receptors were obtained from a man younger than 45 in good health.

The chain recombines TRBV2 with TRBJ1-3; D gene unclear. The CDR3 runs 12 residues. The V end lost 3 bases, the J end lost 2 bases, and 2 bases lay between the germline ends. Germline loops: CDR1 SNHLY, CDR2 FYNNEI. The CDR3: CASSEAGNTIYF. DNA for the CDR3: TGTGCCAGCAGTGAGGCTGGAAACACCATATATTTT.

This chain connects TRBV25-1 to TRBJ1-2; D is uncertain. Trimming took 6 bases from V and 5 from J, leaving 25 bases between them. CDR3 length: 17 amino acids. Germline CDR1 reads MGHDK; CDR2 reads SYGVNS. The CDR3 here is CASSGGVLDLGPYGYTF. The CDR3 DNA reads TGTGCCAGCAGCGGCGGGGTTTTGGACCTCGGACCATATGGCTACACCTTC.

This clone is a singleton in its sample. The rearrangement links TRBV29-1 to TRBJ1-2; D may be TRBD1 (5 bases). The V end was cut by 5 bases, the J end by 4 bases, with 14 bases between. CDR1 SQVTM and CDR2 ANQGSEA come from the germline V gene. This CDR3 has 13 amino acids. The CDR3 nucleotides read TGCAGCGTTCAACAGGTTGGGGGCTATGGCTACACCTTC. This sequence encodes CSVQQVGGYGYTF.

Only one count was recorded for this clone. The genes are TRBV6-6 and TRBJ2-7, with 7 bases aligning to TRBD2. J lost 2 bases, V lost 6 bases, and 10 bases had no gene match. Germline-derived CDR1 and CDR2 are MNHNY and SVGAGI (reference sequence). This CDR3 has 15 amino acids. This CDR3 reads CASRGTGGITYEQYF. DNA of the CDR3: TGTGCCAGCAGGGGGACGGGAGGCATAACCTACGAGCAGTACTTC.

The V gene is TRBV7-6, the J gene TRBJ2-3; tentatively, D is TRBD1 or TRBD2 (5 bases each). V was clipped by 5 bases and J by 0 bases, with 12 bases between them. CDR1 and CDR2 from the germline V gene are SGHVS and FNYEAQ. This CDR3 is 15 amino acids long. The DNA for the CDR3 is TGTGCCAGCAGCGACAGCGGTGCTAGCACAGATACGCAGTATTTT. Translated: CASSDSGASTDTQYF.

This sequence joins TRBV19 and TRBJ1-4, with D perhaps matching TRBD1 (5 bases). CDR3 length equals 17 residues. V lost 3 bases to trimming and J lost 8 bases, with 22 bases between them. From germline, CDR1 is LNHDA and CDR2 SQIVND (reference sequence). The CDR3 sequence is CASSIWPPRDRGEKLFF. The DNA of the CDR3 is TGTGCCAGTAGTATTTGGCCCCCGAGGGATCGGGGCGAAAAACTGTTTTTT.

The chain recombines TRBV6-4 with TRBJ1-2; tentatively, D is TRBD1 (5 bases). The CDR3 length is 13 residues. Germline V gives CDR1 MRHNA, CDR2 SNTAGT. V lost 5 bases to trimming and J lost 3 bases, with 10 bases between them. CDR3 nucleotide sequence: TGTGCCAGCAGTCTCAGGGCTTACTATGGCTACACCTTC. The encoded protein is CASSLRAYYGYTF.

V gene TRBV29-1 combines with J gene TRBJ1-2; weak D call: TRBD1 (6 bases). The CDR3 is made up of 13 amino acids. The V and J ends lost 4 bases and 5 bases respectively, with 14 bases between them. Germline V gene sequence: CDR1 SQVTM, CDR2 ANQGSEA. The CDR3 spells CSVAMGRGYGYTF. CDR3 nucleotides: TGCAGCGTTGCTATGGGCAGGGGTTATGGCTACACCTTC.

The J gene is TRBJ1-2, the V gene TRBV30; TRBD1 might be the D (5 bases). Germline assignment: CDR1 GTSNPN and CDR2 SVGIG (reference sequence). The CDR3 covers 14 residues. V was trimmed by 0 bases and J by 8 bases, leaving 16 bases between them. CDR3 protein: CAWSVGQGAWGYTF. The CDR3 nucleotides are TGTGCCTGGAGTGTAGGCCAGGGAGCATGGGGCTACACCTTC. Looking up the rest from reference TRBV30 and TRBJ1-2 gives the full variable domain: SQTIHQWPATLVQPVGSPLSLECTVEGTSNPNLYWYRQAAGRGLQLLFYSVGIGQISSEVPQNLSASRPQDRQFILSSKKLLLSDSGFYLCAWSVGQGAWGYTFGSGTRLTVV.

The count of this clone is one. The chain employs TRBV7-9 and TRBJ1-2; D is undetermined. The CDR3 extends over 14 amino acids. Trimming removed 3 bases from V and 0 bases from J, with 8 bases in between. CDR1 is SEHNR and CDR2 is FQNEAQ in the germline V gene (reference sequence). The CDR3 reads CASSLIPTNYGYTF. Here the CDR3 DNA reads TGTGCCAGCAGCTTGATACCTACTAACTATGGCTACACCTTC.

The V gene is TRBV2, the J gene TRBJ2-7; unclear D gene. Germline V gene sequence: CDR1 SNHLY, CDR2 FYNNEI. The CDR3 is made up of 16 amino acids. Trimming cost V 4 bases and J 4 bases, with 20 bases left between them. In DNA form, the CDR3 reads TGTGCCAGCAGTGGTGACATCGCTCCGTGGGGATACGAGCAGTACTTC. Protein product: CASSGDIAPWGYEQYF.

The chain couples TRBV28 to TRBJ2-7; a possible D gene is TRBD2 (6 bases). The CDR3 length is 15 residues. Trimming stripped 10 bases from V and 4 bases from J, with 23 bases between. From germline, CDR1 is MDHEN and CDR2 SYDVKM. CDR3 DNA: TGTGCCACCGAGGGGCCCGGAGGGCCTGGATACGAGCAGTACTTC. The encoded protein is CATEGPGGPGYEQYF.

This rearrangement joins TRBV5-5 to TRBJ2-7; D is unclear. This CDR3 contains 14 residues. V gave up 0 bases and J gave up 0 bases, with 7 bases separating them. Germline assignment: CDR1 SGHKS and CDR2 YYEKEE (reference sequence). CDR3 in amino acids: CASSLAGPSYEQYF. The CDR3 region has the DNA TGTGCCAGCAGCTTGGCTGGCCCCTCCTACGAGCAGTACTTC. Using reference TRBV5-5 and TRBJ2-7 for the parts outside the CDR3, the full variable domain is DAGVTQSPTHLIKTRGQQVTLRCSPISGHKSVSWYQQVLGQGPQFIFQYYEKEERGRGNFPDRFSARQFPNYSSELNVNALLLGDSALYLCASSLAGPSYEQYFGPGTRLTVT.

This chain joins TRBV5-1 and TRBJ1-5, with D possibly TRBD1 on 5 matching bases. V lost 0 bases to trimming and J lost 6 bases, with 7 bases between them. The CDR3 has 13 amino acids. Germline CDR1 reads SGHRS; CDR2 reads YFSETQ. In nucleotides, the CDR3 is TGCGCCAGCAGCTTGGGAGACAGTCAGCCCCAGCATTTT. It is translated as CASSLGDSQPQHF.

The rearrangement links TRBV28 to TRBJ2-5, with D possibly TRBD1 on 5 matching bases. There are 16 residues in the CDR3. Per germline, CDR1 MDHEN and CDR2 SYDVKM. V lost 10 bases, J lost 3 bases, and 24 bases lay in between. The CDR3 protein is CATETERRIRKETQYF. In DNA, the CDR3 is TGTGCCACGGAGACAGAACGACGGATCCGAAAAGAGACCCAGTACTTC.

The rearrangement links TRBV5-1 to TRBJ2-3, with 8 bases identical to TRBD2. This CDR3 comprises 17 residues. Trimming cost V 0 bases and J 5 bases; bases outside gene matches: 11. The V gene's germline CDR1 is SGHRS and CDR2 YFSETQ. CDR3 nucleotide sequence: TGCGCCAGCAGCTTGGCGGGGTGGGCAGCGGGAGTAGATACGCAGTATTTT. Its protein is CASSLAGWAAGVDTQYF.

The chain has TRBV30 and TRBJ2-7; tentative D call: TRBD2 (5 bases). This CDR3 is built from 14 residues. Germline CDR1 reads GTSNPN; CDR2 reads SVGIG (reference sequence). This CDR3 reads CAPLAGLSSYEQYF. In DNA, the CDR3 is TGTGCTCCATTGGCGGGCCTTAGTTCCTACGAGCAGTACTTC.

V usage is TRBV6-5 and J usage is TRBJ2-7, with 9 bases matching TRBD2. The V gene end was trimmed by 2 bases and the J gene end by 4 bases; junction bases not matched to a gene: 0. From germline, CDR1 is MNHEY and CDR2 SVGAGI. This CDR3 contains 13 residues. CDR3 sequence (DNA): TGTGCCAGCAGTTACGCGGGGGGGTACGAGCAGTACTTC. It yields the protein CASSYAGGYEQYF.

V gene TRBV25-1 combines with J gene TRBJ2-6; no clear D gene. The V and J ends lost 7 bases and 4 bases respectively, with 5 bases between them. This CDR3 contains 12 residues. Germline V gives CDR1 MGHDK, CDR2 SYGVNS. The CDR3 nucleotides read TGTGCCAGCACATCCGGGGCCAACGTCCTGACTTTC. This encodes CASTSGANVLTF.

The J gene is TRBJ2-2, the V gene TRBV5-1; D unresolved. V was trimmed by 0 bases and J by 0 bases, leaving 6 bases between them. Looked up from germline, CDR1 is SGHRS and CDR2 is YFSETQ. This CDR3 has 15 residues. CDR3 sequence: CASSLVLTNTGELFF. CDR3 DNA sequence: TGCGCCAGCAGCTTGGTACTGACGAACACCGGGGAGCTGTTTTTT. The full variable domain, rest sourced from reference TRBV5-1 and TRBJ2-2, is KAGVTQTPRYLIKTRGQQVTLSCSPISGHRSVSWYQQTPGQGLQFLFEYFSETQRNKGNFPGRFSGRQFSNSRSEMNVSTLELGDSALYLCASSLVLTNTGELFFGEGSRLTVL.

V usage is TRBV5-1 and J usage is TRBJ2-2; 13 bases are a match to TRBD2. V lost 4 bases, J lost 7 bases, and 13 bases stayed unmatched. This CDR3 is 18 amino acids long. The germline V gene has CDR1 SGHRS and CDR2 YFSETQ. As DNA, the CDR3 is TGCGCCAGCAGCCTGCCCGGGACTAGCGGGACAGGGGGCGGGGAGCTGTTTTTT. It is translated as CASSLPGTSGTGGGELFF.

The chain uses TRBV6-6 and TRBJ2-1; the D gene is possibly TRBD1 (6 bases). Germline V gives CDR1 MNHNY, CDR2 SVGAGI (reference sequence). V lost 0 bases to trimming and J lost 3 bases, with 12 bases between them. This CDR3 contains 16 residues. The CDR3 coding sequence is TGTGCCAGCAGTTACTCTACAGGGTATGACTACAATGAGCAGTTCTTC. The encoded protein is CASSYSTGYDYNEQFF.